What follows are 28 T cell receptor beta chains derived from one specimen sequenced in a study of PD-1 blockade in classical Hodgkin lymphoma. Clones were read by immunoSEQ multiplex PCR, and TCRdb kept only the in-frame ones, dropping some. The repertoire has roughly 16,000 clones, under 85% of them found once; the top ten carry roughly 5%. Relapse after autologous stem cell transplantation occurred in every patient, and brentuximab vedotin exposure varied. This sample comprised peripheral blood mononuclear cells (PBMCs), obtained at baseline. The receptor source for this set is a human donor with classical Hodgkin lymphoma.

This clone was counted once. The rearrangement joins TRBV4-2 to TRBJ1-1; possible D gene TRBD1, 6 bases. Per the germline V gene, CDR1 is LGHNA and CDR2 is YNFKEQ. This CDR3 contains 15 residues. Between the trimmed V and J ends, which lost 5 bases and 3 bases, there was a span of 16 bases. This CDR3 reads CASSWKEGGDTEAFF. CDR3 DNA sequence: TGTGCCAGCAGCTGGAAGGAGGGGGGTGACACTGAAGCTTTCTTT.

The rearrangement uses TRBV19 and TRBJ1-1; TRBD1 matches at 7 bases. The V gene's germline CDR1 is LNHDA and CDR2 SQIVND (reference sequence). The CDR3 sequence is 14 residues long. Losses at the gene ends were 5 bases for V and 4 bases for J; bases not matched to a gene: 7. The CDR3 region has the DNA TGTGCCAGTAGTCCCCGGACAGGTGGCACTGAAGCTTTCTTT. Its translation is CASSPRTGGTEAFF.

The chain is built from TRBV27 and TRBJ2-7; TRBD1 aligns across 11 bases. Germline V gene data show CDR1 as MNHEY and CDR2 as SMNVEV (reference sequence). The V gene end was trimmed by 5 bases and the J gene end by 3 bases; junction bases not matched to a gene: 3. This CDR3 spans 14 amino acids. For the CDR3, the DNA is TGTGCCAGCAGTACCGGGACAGGGGGCTACGAGCAGTACTTC. It codes for CASSTGTGGYEQYF.

The chain recombines TRBV10-3 with TRBJ2-5; TRBD2 agrees at 9 bases. The CDR3 covers 16 residues. The V gene end was trimmed by 6 bases and the J gene end by 4 bases; junction bases not matched to a gene: 12. Germline values: CDR1 ENHRY, CDR2 SYGVKD. The CDR3 region has the DNA TGTGCCATCAGCCCTACTAGCGGGTCCACCGGAGAGACCCAGTACTTC. Translating it yields CAISPTSGSTGETQYF.

The chain uses TRBV6-5 and TRBJ2-1; TRBD2 matches at 8 bases. CDR1 is MNHEY and CDR2 is SVGAGI in the germline V gene. The length of the CDR3 is 16 residues. V dropped 4 bases and J dropped 4; count of bases not matched to a gene: 9. This chain's CDR3 is CASSFISGSGYNEQFF. DNA of the CDR3: TGTGCCAGCAGTTTTATCAGCGGGAGCGGATACAATGAGCAGTTCTTC.

The V call is TRBV5-1, the J call TRBJ1-4, with 7 bases identical to TRBD1. CDR1 is SGHRS, CDR2 YFSETQ, per germline. The CDR3 is 15 residues long. Trimming took 0 bases from V and 8 from J; bases not matched to a gene: 7. Here the CDR3 reads CASSLVTGPTEKLFF. CDR3 nucleotides: TGCGCCAGCAGCTTGGTGACAGGGCCAACCGAAAAACTGTTTTTT.

The chain couples TRBV4-3 to TRBJ1-3, with D uncertain. CDR3 length: 15 amino acids. Deletions cut 2 bases from V and 1 base from J, with 9 bases between. CDR1 is LGHNA, CDR2 YSLEER, per germline. The CDR3, as DNA: TGCGCCAGCAGCCAAACCCGTGGGTCTGGAAACACCATATATTTT. Translated, it gives CASSQTRGSGNTIYF.

This clone has only one observation. J is TRBJ2-7 and V is TRBV18; D is perhaps TRBD2 (8 bases). The V and J ends lost 3 bases and 2 bases respectively, with 17 bases between them. Looked up from germline, CDR1 is KGHSH and CDR2 is LQKENI. This CDR3 has 16 amino acids. The CDR3 coding sequence is TGTGCCAGCTCACCTGCGGGGGGACAGCAAACCTACGAGCAGTACTTC. Its protein is CASSPAGGQQTYEQYF.

The chain is built from TRBV6-1 and TRBJ1-4, with D perhaps matching TRBD1 (5 bases). CDR1 and CDR2 (germline): MNHNS, SASEGT. The V end was cut by 1 base, the J end by 7 bases, with 10 bases between. There are 14 residues in the CDR3. CDR3 region: CASSEGQPREKLFF. The CDR3, as DNA: TGTGCCAGCAGTGAAGGACAGCCGCGTGAAAAACTGTTTTTT.

This clone was picked up a small number of times. The gene calls are TRBV9 and TRBJ2-1; 11 positions agree with TRBD2. The germline gives CDR1 SGDLS, CDR2 YYNGEE. This CDR3 comprises 18 residues. J was trimmed by 9 bases and V by 0 bases; bases with no gene match: 14. In nucleotides, the CDR3 is TGTGCCAGCAGCGTAGGGTTTGCGTCGACTAGCGGGACTGGTGAGCAGTTCTTC. Translated: CASSVGFASTSGTGEQFF.

This chain connects TRBV6-1 to TRBJ2-1, with 13 bases matching TRBD2. Germline CDR1 MNHNS, CDR2 SASEGT. Unmatched junction bases numbered 0, after V lost 3 bases and J lost 4 bases. This CDR3 is 15 amino acids long. CDR3 sequence reads: CASSEGLAGYNEQFF. CDR3 DNA sequence: TGTGCCAGCAGTGAGGGACTAGCGGGGTACAATGAGCAGTTCTTC.

CDR3 DNA sequence: TGTGCCAGCAGTTTGCGGGCGGGGACTCAGCCCCAGCATTTT. Its translation: CASSLRAGTQPQHF. This chain links TRBV28 with TRBJ1-5; a weak D match, TRBD1 (5 bases). Trimming left V 3 bases short and J 6 bases short, with 12 bases between. CDR3 length: 14 amino acids. Per the germline V gene, CDR1 is MDHEN and CDR2 is SYDVKM.

The rearrangement links TRBV4-2 to TRBJ1-1, with D perhaps TRBD1 (5 bases). V was clipped by 1 base and J by 4 bases, with 13 bases between them. From germline, CDR1 is LGHNA and CDR2 YNFKEQ. CDR3 length: 15 residues. CDR3 sequence (DNA): TGTGCCAGCAGCCAAGGATTAGAGGGGAGCACTGAAGCTTTCTTT. Protein sequence: CASSQGLEGSTEAFF.

The V gene is TRBV7-8, the J gene TRBJ1-1; 8 bases are a match to TRBD1. The V gene's germline CDR1 is SGHVS and CDR2 FQNEAQ. This CDR3 region has 16 residues. V trimming: 1 base; J trimming: 0 bases; junction bases outside the gene matches: 4. CDR3 sequence: CASSLGGTGVNTEAFF. The CDR3 region has the DNA TGTGCCAGCAGCTTAGGGGGGACAGGAGTGAACACTGAAGCTTTCTTT.

The count of this clone is one. J is TRBJ2-1 and V is TRBV30; D unclear. Trimming took off 5 bases at V and 4 bases at J, with 18 bases between the two ends. The germline V gene encodes CDR1 GTSNPN and CDR2 SVGIG (reference sequence). This CDR3 region has 15 residues. CDR3 loop: CAWGGIGSTYNEQFF. CDR3 bases: TGTGCCTGGGGCGGTATTGGCAGTACATACAATGAGCAGTTCTTC. Based on the CDR3 plus reference TRBV30 and TRBJ2-1, the full variable domain is SQTIHQWPATLVQPVGSPLSLECTVEGTSNPNLYWYRQAAGRGLQLLFYSVGIGQISSEVPQNLSASRPQDRQFILSSKKLLLSDSGFYLCAWGGIGSTYNEQFFGPGTRLTVL.

This clone was seen more than once but under ten times. The chain recombines TRBV28 with TRBJ2-7; D might be TRBD1 or TRBD2, each matching 5 bases. Trimming removed 5 bases from V and 2 bases from J, with 16 bases in between. The germline V gene has CDR1 MDHEN and CDR2 SYDVKM. This CDR3 contains 15 residues. This CDR3 is CASSTRDGKTYEQYF. The CDR3 bases are TGTGCCAGCAGTACACGGGACGGGAAGACCTACGAGCAGTACTTC.

This clone was picked up a small number of times. The chain carries TRBV9 and TRBJ2-4, with 10 bases identical to TRBD2. Per the germline V gene, CDR1 is SGDLS and CDR2 is YYNGEE. Trimming cost V 5 bases and J 7 bases; bases outside gene matches: 3. The CDR3 contains 13 residues. CDR3 amino acids: CASSLAGGNIQYF. CDR3 DNA sequence: TGTGCCAGCAGTTTAGCGGGAGGCAACATTCAGTACTTC.

This chain uses TRBV7-9 with TRBJ2-1; 12 bases are a match to TRBD2. The CDR3 extends over 18 amino acids. Germline assignment: CDR1 SEHNR and CDR2 FQNEAQ (reference sequence). The V segment lost 7 bases and the J segment 4 bases; nucleotides outside the gene matches: 14. The CDR3 DNA sequence: TGTGCCAGCATCAAAGGGGGTCTAGCGGGAGGGCGGTACAATGAGCAGTTCTTC. Its protein product is CASIKGGLAGGRYNEQFF.

The rearrangement joins TRBV7-3 to TRBJ1-1, with D unresolved. Deletions cut 5 bases from V and 0 bases from J, with 7 bases between. The CDR3 consists of 13 residues. Per the germline V gene, CDR1 is SGHTA and CDR2 is FQGTGA. The CDR3 DNA reads as TGTGCCAGCAGCCTTTACCTGAACACTGAAGCTTTCTTT. Protein: CASSLYLNTEAFF.

The chain links TRBV28 to TRBJ2-1; D gene uncertain. Trimming removed 6 bases from V and 5 bases from J, with 17 bases in between. Germline V gene data show CDR1 as MDHEN and CDR2 as SYDVKM. The CDR3 is made up of 15 amino acids. CDR3 in DNA: TGTGCCAGCAGCCCCACCGGTATCCTAAACAATGAGCAGTTCTTC. Residues: CASSPTGILNNEQFF.

The chain joins TRBV30 to TRBJ1-4; 9 nucleotides agree with TRBD1. The CDR3 is 13 residues long. V was pared by 7 bases and J by 5 bases, with 5 bases of the junction left unmatched. Per the germline V gene, CDR1 is GTSNPN and CDR2 is SVGIG (reference sequence). This chain's CDR3 is CASHGTGNEKLFF. CDR3 sequence (DNA): TGTGCCTCACACGGGACAGGGAATGAAAAACTGTTTTTT.

This chain connects TRBV11-1 to TRBJ2-7, with D uncertain. Germline V gene lookup returns CDR1 SGHAT and CDR2 FQDESV (reference sequence). The CDR3 runs 12 residues. The V end was cut by 4 bases, the J end by 6 bases, with 10 bases between. The CDR3 bases are TGTGCCAGCAGCTACGAGCGCCCCGAGCAGTACTTC. Encoded protein: CASSYERPEQYF.

The genes are TRBV28 and TRBJ1-5; D is uncertain. From germline, CDR1 is MDHEN and CDR2 SYDVKM. This CDR3 comprises 15 residues. V gave up 2 bases and J gave up 6 bases, with 14 bases separating them. The CDR3 protein is CASSLRTPWGQPQHF. In nucleotides, the CDR3 is TGTGCCAGCAGTTTACGGACTCCCTGGGGTCAGCCCCAGCATTTT.

The rearrangement links TRBV11-1 to TRBJ2-7, with 10 bases fitting TRBD1. Trimming took 3 bases from V and 6 from J; bases not matched to a gene: 5. The CDR3 totals 14 residues. The germline V gene encodes CDR1 SGHAT and CDR2 FQDESV (reference sequence). The CDR3 DNA reads TGTGCCAGCAGCTTCGAGACAGGGGGCGTCGAGCAGTACTTC. Translated: CASSFETGGVEQYF. The whole variable domain, filled in from reference TRBV11-1 and TRBJ2-7, reads EAEVAQSPRYKITEKSQAVAFWCDPISGHATLYWYRQILGQGPELLVQFQDESVVDDSQLPKDRFSAERLKGVDSTLKIQPAELGDSAMYLCASSFETGGVEQYFGPGTRLTVT.

V is TRBV9 and J is TRBJ1-1; 9 bases map to TRBD1. This CDR3 spans 15 amino acids. After removal of 3 bases from V and 4 bases from J, the junction contained 7 bases not matched to a gene. The V gene's germline CDR1 is SGDLS and CDR2 YYNGEE. CDR3 sequence: CASSAEQGAGTEAFF. The CDR3 DNA follows: TGTGCCAGCAGCGCCGAACAGGGGGCAGGCACTGAAGCTTTCTTT.

This sequence joins TRBV6-6 and TRBJ1-5; 8 bases are a match to TRBD1. V was clipped by 7 bases and J by 3 bases; unmatched bases: 5. Germline values: CDR1 MNHNY, CDR2 SVGAGI (reference sequence). The CDR3 runs 14 residues. Here the CDR3 reads CASTRQGSNQPQHF. In DNA, the CDR3 is TGTGCCAGCACCCGACAGGGGTCCAATCAGCCCCAGCATTTT.

The chain recombines TRBV10-2 with TRBJ1-5; D gene uncertain. Germline CDR1 and CDR2: WSHSY and SAAADI. Trimming left V 2 bases short and J 2 bases short, with 10 bases between. The CDR3 sequence is 15 residues long. CDR3 in amino acids: CASSEGRSGNQPQHF. CDR3 bases: TGCGCCAGCAGTGAGGGCAGGTCGGGCAATCAGCCCCAGCATTTT.

The J gene is TRBJ1-1, the V gene TRBV2, with a possible D match to TRBD1 (6 bases). Germline loops: CDR1 SNHLY, CDR2 FYNNEI. The CDR3 runs 15 residues. V lost 11 bases and J lost 0, with 19 bases in between. CDR3 nucleotide sequence: TGTGCCTGCACGAACAACAGGGCCGTGAACACTGAAGCTTTCTTT. Its protein product is CACTNNRAVNTEAFF.